Each of the 7 T cell receptor beta chains below was sequenced from the same sample in a study of beta chain features in type 1 diabetes (dated by TCRdb to 2017 to 2018). Receptors were amplified or captured by the immunoSEQ multiplex PCR assay. All of the isolated RNA was reverse transcribed with the High Capacity cDNA Reverse Transcription Kit, so expressed TCRB transcripts were sequenced. TCRdb took this table from immuneACCESS and kept in-frame rearrangements with V and J called. Such tables lack part of the clones; where checked against another copy, unresolved V genes explain under half of the gap, and the rest is unexplained. This sample lists 900,000 or so clones; 15% to 20% were detected once. 0.023% of the sample belongs to the ten largest clones. Specimen: naive CD4+ T cells from blood. The cell subset or site label, as the study defines it: true naive CD4+ T cells. These receptors all stem from a woman under 30 in good health.

The chain combines TRBV4-1 with TRBJ2-7, with a possible D match to TRBD1 (5 bases). Germline-derived CDR1 and CDR2 are MGHRA and YSYEKL. The CDR3 loop spans 18 amino acids. The V and J ends lost 1 base and 3 bases respectively, with 22 bases between them. In DNA, the CDR3 is TGCGCCAGCAGCCAAGTCGAGGTTGGGCAGGGCCTACACTACGAGCAGTACTTC. Its translation: CASSQVEVGQGLHYEQYF.

This clone was observed a few times. V is TRBV7-2 and J is TRBJ2-5; 8 bases line up with TRBD2. This CDR3 contains 19 residues. Germline assignment: CDR1 SGHTA and CDR2 FQGNSA. V dropped 1 base and J dropped 0; count of bases not matched to a gene: 13. The CDR3 coding sequence is TGTGCCAGCAGCTTAGGTTTCTTTGGTCTAGCGGGTCACCAAGAGACCCAGTACTTC. It translates to CASSLGFFGLAGHQETQYF.

The chain links TRBV6-5 to TRBJ2-7; D possibly uses TRBD1 or TRBD2 (5 bases each). V lost 6 bases to trimming and J lost 4 bases, with 13 bases between them. Germline V gene data show CDR1 as MNHEY and CDR2 as SVGAGI. The CDR3 loop spans 13 amino acids. The CDR3 coding sequence is TGTGCCAGCAGCCCCACTGGGGGTTACGAGCAGTACTTC. This encodes CASSPTGGYEQYF.

The rearrangement uses TRBV29-1 and TRBJ2-2, with a tentative D call TRBD2 (6 bases). The CDR3 covers 14 residues. In germline, CDR1 is SQVTM, CDR2 ANQGSEA. The V end was cut by 4 bases, the J end by 1 base, with 10 bases between. CDR3 in DNA: TGCAGCGTTGGATGGAGGGGGAACACCGGGGAGCTGTTTTTT. Encoded protein: CSVGWRGNTGELFF.

This clone was detected ten times or more. The chain links TRBV13 to TRBJ1-4; D is unresolved. Trimming left V 1 base short and J 6 bases short, with 3 bases between. Germline CDR1 and CDR2: PRHDT and FYEKMQ (reference sequence). This CDR3 has 12 residues. The CDR3 region is CASSLADEKLFF. As DNA, the CDR3 is TGTGCCAGCAGCTTAGCTGATGAAAAACTGTTTTTT.

This clone was detected a few times. The CDR3 sequence: CASSAGQGEGEQYF. The DNA of the CDR3 is TGTGCCAGCAGTGCGGGACAGGGCGAGGGGGAGCAGTACTTC. The V call is TRBV25-1, the J call TRBJ2-7; 9 bases match TRBD1. The CDR3 spans 14 residues. With 4 bases clipped from V and 7 bases from J, the junction kept 8 bases outside the gene matches. Germline CDR1 is MGHDK and CDR2 is SYGVNS.

This clone was recorded a few times. J is TRBJ2-7 and V is TRBV7-8, with D unresolved. From germline, CDR1 is SGHVS and CDR2 FQNEAQ. There are 14 residues in the CDR3. Trimming stripped 2 bases from V and 1 base from J, with 9 bases between. The CDR3 protein is CASSLLERSYEQYF. The CDR3 bases are TGTGCCAGCAGCTTATTGGAGCGTTCCTACGAGCAGTACTTC.